This T cell receptor (beta chain) was found in a study of cytomegalovirus exposure and HLA in healthy donors. Losses at the gene ends were 8 bases for V and 6 bases for J; bases not matched to a gene: 11. There are 14 residues in the CDR3. In germline, CDR1 is SNHLY, CDR2 FYNNEI. Notes on this clone: The antigen is undetermined.

Study-level results: There were some public TCRs occurring in many donors, but most TCR sequences were rare.

The PCR was carried out with 60 Vbeta primers and 13 Jbeta primers. Method: immunoSEQ multiplex PCR; TCRdb's copy keeps in-frame clones and lacks some. Here the sample spans hundreds of thousands of clones, over 75% being singletons. The TCR comes from a boy younger than 18 in good health and CMV-seronegative. The sequenced sample was PBMCs. The rearrangement links TRBV2 to TRBJ1-1, with 8 nucleotides matching TRBD1. The CDR3 here is CASGRTGTLSEAFF. The CDR3 region has the DNA TGTGCCAGCGGGAGGACAGGGACCCTTTCTGAAGCTTTCTTT.